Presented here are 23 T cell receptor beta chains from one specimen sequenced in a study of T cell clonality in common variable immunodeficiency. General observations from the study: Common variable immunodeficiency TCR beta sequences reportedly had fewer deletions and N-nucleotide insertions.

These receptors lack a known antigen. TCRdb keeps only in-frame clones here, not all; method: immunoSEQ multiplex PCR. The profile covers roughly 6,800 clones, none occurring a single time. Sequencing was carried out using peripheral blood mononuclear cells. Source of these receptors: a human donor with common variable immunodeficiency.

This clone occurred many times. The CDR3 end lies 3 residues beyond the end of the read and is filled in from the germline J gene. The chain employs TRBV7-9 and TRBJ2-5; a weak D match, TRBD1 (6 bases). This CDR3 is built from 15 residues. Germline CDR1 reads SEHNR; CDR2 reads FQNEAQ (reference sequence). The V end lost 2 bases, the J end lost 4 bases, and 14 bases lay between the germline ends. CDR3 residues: CASSLRSGVLETQYF. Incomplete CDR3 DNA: TGTGCCAGCAGCTTAAGGTCAGGGGTACTAGAGACC.

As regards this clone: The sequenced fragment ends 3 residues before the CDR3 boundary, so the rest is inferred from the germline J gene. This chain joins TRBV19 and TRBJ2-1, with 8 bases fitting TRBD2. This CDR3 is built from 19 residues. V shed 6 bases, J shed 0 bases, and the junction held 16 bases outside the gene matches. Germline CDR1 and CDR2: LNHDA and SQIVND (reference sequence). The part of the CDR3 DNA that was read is TGTGCCAGTAGGTTAATCAGCGGGAGAGGTCTTAGCTCCTACAATGAG. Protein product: CASRLISGRGLSSYNE. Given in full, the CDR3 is CASRLISGRGLSSYNEQFF.

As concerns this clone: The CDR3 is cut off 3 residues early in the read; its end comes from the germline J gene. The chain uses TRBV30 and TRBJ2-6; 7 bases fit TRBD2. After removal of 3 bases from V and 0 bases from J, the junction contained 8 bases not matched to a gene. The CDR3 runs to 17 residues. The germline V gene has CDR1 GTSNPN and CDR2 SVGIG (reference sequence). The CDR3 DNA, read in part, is TGTGCCTGGAGAGGTGGGGGGGGGAACTCTGGGGCCAACGTC. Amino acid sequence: CAWRGGGGNSGANV. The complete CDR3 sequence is CAWRGGGGNSGANVLTF.

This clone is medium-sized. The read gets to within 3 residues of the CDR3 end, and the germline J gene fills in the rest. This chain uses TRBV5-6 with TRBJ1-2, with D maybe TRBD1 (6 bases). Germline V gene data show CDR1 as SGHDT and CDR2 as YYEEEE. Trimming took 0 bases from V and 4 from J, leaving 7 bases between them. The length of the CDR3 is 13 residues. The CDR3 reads CASSLGTAYGYTF. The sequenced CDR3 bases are TGTGCCAGCAGCTTGGGGACAGCCTATGGC.

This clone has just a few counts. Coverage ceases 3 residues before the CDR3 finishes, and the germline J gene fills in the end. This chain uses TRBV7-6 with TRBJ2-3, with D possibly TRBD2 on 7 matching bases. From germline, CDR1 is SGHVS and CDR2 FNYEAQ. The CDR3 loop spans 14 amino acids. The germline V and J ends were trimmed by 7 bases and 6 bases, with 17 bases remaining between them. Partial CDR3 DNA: TGTGCCAGCAACTCCCGCGGGGGCCAGGATACG. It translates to CASNSRGGQDT. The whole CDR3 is CASNSRGGQDTQYF.

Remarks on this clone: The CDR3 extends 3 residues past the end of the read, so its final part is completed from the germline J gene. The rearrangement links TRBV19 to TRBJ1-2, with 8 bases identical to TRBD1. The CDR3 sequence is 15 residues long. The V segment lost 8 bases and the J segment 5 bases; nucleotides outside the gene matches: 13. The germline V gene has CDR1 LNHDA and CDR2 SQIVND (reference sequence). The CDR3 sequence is CASAQGADVGYGYTF. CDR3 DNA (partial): TGTGCCAGTGCCCAGGGGGCAGATGTGGGGTATGGC.

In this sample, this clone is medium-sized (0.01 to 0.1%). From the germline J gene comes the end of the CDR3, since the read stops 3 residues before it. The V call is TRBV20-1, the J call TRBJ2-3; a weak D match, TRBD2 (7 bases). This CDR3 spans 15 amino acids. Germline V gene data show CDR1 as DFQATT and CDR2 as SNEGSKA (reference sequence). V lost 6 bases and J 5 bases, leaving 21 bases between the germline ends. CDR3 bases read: TGCAGTGCGGGGAGGGGGGGACTACGGCAAGATACG. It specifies CSAGRGGLRQDT. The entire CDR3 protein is CSAGRGGLRQDTQYF.

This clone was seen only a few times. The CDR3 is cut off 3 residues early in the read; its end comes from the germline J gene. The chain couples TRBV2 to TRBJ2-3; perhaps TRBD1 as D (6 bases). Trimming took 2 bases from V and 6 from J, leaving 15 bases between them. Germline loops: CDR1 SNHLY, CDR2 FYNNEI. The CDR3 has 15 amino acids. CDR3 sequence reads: CASSELYGGRDTQYF. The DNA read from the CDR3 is TGTGCCAGCAGTGAACTCTATGGGGGCCGGGATACG.

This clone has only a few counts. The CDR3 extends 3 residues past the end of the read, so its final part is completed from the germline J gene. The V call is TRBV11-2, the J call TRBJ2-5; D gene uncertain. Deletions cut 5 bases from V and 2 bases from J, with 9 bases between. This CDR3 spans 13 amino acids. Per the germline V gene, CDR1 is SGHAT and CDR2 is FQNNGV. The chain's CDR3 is CASSPGYQETQYF. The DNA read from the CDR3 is TGTGCCAGCAGCCCCGGGTATCAAGAGACC. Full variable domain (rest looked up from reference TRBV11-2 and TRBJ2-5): EAGVAQSPRYKIIEKRQSVAFWCNPISGHATLYWYQQILGQGPKLLIQFQNNGVVDDSQLPKDRFSAERLKGVDSTLKIQPAKLEDSAVYLCASSPGYQETQYFGPGTRLLVL.

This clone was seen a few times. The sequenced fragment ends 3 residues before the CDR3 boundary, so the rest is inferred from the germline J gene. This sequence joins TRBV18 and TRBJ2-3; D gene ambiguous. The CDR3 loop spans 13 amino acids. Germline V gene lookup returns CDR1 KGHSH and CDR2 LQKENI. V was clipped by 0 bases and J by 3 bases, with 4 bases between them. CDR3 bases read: TGTGCCAGCTCACCACCTAATACAGATACG. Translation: CASSPPNTDT. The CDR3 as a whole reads CASSPPNTDTQYF.

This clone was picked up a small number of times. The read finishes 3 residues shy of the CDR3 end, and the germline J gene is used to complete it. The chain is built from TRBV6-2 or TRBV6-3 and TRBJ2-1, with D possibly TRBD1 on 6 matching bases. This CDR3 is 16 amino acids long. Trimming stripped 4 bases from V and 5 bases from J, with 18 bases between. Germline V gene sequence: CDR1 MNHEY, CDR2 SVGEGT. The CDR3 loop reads CASSSPGGLRDNEQFF. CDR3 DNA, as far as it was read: TGTGCCAGCAGTTCTCCTGGGGGCTTGAGAGACAATGAG.

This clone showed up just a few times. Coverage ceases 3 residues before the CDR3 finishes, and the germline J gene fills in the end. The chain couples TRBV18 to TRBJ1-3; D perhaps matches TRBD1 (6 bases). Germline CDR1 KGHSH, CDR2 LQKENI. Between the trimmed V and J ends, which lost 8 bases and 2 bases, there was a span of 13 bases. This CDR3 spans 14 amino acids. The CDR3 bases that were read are TGTGCCAGCCGTCAGGGGAGTCCTGGAAACACC. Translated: CASRQGSPGNT. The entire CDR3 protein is CASRQGSPGNTIYF. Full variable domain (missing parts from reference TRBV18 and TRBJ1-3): NAGVMQNPRHLVRRRGQEARLRCSPMKGHSHVYWYRQLPEEGLKFMVYLQKENIIDESGMPKERFSAEFPKEGPSILRIQQVVRGDSAAYFCASRQGSPGNTIYFGEGSWLTVV.

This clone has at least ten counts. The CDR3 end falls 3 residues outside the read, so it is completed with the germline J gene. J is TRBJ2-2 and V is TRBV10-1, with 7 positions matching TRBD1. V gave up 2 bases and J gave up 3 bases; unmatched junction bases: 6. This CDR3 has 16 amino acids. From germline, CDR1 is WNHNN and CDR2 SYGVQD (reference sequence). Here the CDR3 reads CASSERGGEYTGELFF. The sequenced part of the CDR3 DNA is TGCGCCAGCAGTGAGAGAGGGGGCGAATACACCGGGGAG.

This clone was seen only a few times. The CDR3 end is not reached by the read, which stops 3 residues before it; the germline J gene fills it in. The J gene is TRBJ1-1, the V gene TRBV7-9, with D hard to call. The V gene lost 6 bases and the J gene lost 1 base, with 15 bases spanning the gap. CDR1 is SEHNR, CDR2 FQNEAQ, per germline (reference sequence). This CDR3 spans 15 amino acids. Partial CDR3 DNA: TGTGCCAGCAGTCGCCCCGGGGTGAGGAACACTGAA. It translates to CASSRPGVRNTE. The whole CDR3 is CASSRPGVRNTEAFF.

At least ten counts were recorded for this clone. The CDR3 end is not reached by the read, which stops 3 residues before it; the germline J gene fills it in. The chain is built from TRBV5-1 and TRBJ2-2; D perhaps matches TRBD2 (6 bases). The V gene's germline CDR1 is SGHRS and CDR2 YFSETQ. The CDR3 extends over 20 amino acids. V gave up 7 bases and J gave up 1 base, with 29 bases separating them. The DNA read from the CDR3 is TGCGCCAGCCGCCTACGGGAACTAGCAATTCAGCCGGGGAACACCGGGGAG. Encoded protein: CASRLRELAIQPGNTGE. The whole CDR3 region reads CASRLRELAIQPGNTGELFF.

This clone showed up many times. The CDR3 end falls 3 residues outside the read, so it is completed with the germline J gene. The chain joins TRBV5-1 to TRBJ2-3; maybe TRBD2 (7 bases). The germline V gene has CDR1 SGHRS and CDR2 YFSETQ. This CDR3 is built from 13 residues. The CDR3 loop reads CASASVRGGTQYF. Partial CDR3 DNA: TGCGCCAGCGCCTCGGTAAGGGGGGGGACG.

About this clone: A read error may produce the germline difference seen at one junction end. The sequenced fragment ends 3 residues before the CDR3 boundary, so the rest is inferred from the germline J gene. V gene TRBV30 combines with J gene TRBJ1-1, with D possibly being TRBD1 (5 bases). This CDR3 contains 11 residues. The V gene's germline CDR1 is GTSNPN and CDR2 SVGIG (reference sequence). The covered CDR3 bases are TGTGCCGGGGGGGGAGACACTGAG. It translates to CAGGGDTE. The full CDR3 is CAGGGDTEAFF.

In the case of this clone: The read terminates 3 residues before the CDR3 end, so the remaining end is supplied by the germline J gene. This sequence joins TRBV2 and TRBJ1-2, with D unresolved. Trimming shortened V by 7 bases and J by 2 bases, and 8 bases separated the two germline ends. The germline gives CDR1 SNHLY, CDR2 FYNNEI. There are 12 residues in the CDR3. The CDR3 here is CASKYGNYGYTF. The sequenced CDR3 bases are TGTGCCAGCAAGTACGGGAACTATGGC.

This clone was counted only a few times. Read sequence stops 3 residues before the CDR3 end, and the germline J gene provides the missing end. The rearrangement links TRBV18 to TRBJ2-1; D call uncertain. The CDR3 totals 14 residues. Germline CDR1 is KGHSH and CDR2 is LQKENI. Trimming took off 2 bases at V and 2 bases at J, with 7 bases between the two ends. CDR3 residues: CASSPSLPYNEQFF. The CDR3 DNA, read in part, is TGTGCCAGCTCACCATCCCTACCCTACAATGAG.

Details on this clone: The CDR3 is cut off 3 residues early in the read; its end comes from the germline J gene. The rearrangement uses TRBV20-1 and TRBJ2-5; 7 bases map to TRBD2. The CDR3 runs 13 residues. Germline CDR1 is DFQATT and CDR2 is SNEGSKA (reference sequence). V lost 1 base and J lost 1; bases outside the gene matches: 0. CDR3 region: CSARGTSQETQYF. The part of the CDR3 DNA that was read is TGCAGTGCTAGAGGGACTAGCCAAGAGACC.

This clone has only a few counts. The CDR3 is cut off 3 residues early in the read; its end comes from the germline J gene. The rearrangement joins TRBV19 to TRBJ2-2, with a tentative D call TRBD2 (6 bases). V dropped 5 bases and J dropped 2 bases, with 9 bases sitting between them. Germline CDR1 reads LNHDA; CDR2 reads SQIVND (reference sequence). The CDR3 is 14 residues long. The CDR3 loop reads CASSPGLNTGELFF. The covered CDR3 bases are TGTGCCAGTAGTCCGGGACTCAACACCGGGGAG.

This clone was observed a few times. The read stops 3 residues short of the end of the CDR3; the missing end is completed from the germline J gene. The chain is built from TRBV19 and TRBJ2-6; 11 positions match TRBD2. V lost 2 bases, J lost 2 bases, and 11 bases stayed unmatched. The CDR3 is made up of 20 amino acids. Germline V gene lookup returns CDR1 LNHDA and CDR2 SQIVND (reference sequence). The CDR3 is CASSIRPLTSGNAGANVLTF. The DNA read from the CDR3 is TGTGCCAGTAGTATAAGGCCCCTGACTAGCGGGAATGCTGGGGCCAACGTC. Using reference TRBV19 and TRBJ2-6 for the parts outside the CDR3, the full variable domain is DGGITQSPKYLFRKEGQNVTLSCEQNLNHDAMYWYRQDPGQGLRLIYYSQIVNDFQKGDIAEGYSVSREKKESFPLTVTSAQKNPTAFYLCASSIRPLTSGNAGANVLTFGAGSRLTVL.

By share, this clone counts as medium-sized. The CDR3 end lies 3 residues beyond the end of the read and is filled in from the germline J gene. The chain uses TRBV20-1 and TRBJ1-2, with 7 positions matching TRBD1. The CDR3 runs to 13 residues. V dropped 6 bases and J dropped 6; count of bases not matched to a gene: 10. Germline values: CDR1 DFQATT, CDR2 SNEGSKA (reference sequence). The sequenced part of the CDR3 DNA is TGCAGTGCCCCAATCGACAGGGATGATGGC. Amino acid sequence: CSAPIDRDDG. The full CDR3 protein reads CSAPIDRDDGYTF.